These 6 T cell receptor beta chains came from one sample sequenced in a study of cytomegalovirus exposure and HLA in healthy donors. This PCR relied on a set of 60 Vbeta primers and 13 Jbeta primers. This table comes from immunoSEQ multiplex PCR, and its TCRdb copy is limited to in-frame clones, with some not included. This table has approximately 150,000 clones, roughly 81% appearing once. Material: PBMCs. The receptors derive from a man under 40 in good health and CMV-seropositive.

The chain is built from TRBV14 and TRBJ2-1; the match to TRBD2 covers 8 bases. J was trimmed by 8 bases and V by 4 bases; bases with no gene match: 22. This CDR3 comprises 19 residues. The germline V gene has CDR1 SGHDN and CDR2 FVKESK. CDR3 region: CASSPAHGVPGLGGYEQFF. The CDR3 nucleotides are TGTGCCAGCAGCCCTGCCCACGGGGTACCGGGACTAGGGGGGTATGAGCAGTTCTTC. Full variable domain (remainder filled in from reference TRBV14 and TRBJ2-1): EAGVTQFPSHSVIEKGQTVTLRCDPISGHDNLYWYRRVMGKEIKFLLHFVKESKQDESGMPNNRFLAERTGGTYSTLKVQPAELEDSGVYFCASSPAHGVPGLGGYEQFFGPGTRLTVL.

A few counts support this clone. The rearrangement uses TRBV6-5 and TRBJ1-4, with D possibly TRBD1 on 5 matching bases. In germline, CDR1 is MNHEY, CDR2 SVGAGI. The CDR3 contains 15 residues. Trimming stripped 6 bases from V and 1 base from J, with 12 bases between. This CDR3 reads CASRRGLGTNEKLFF. The CDR3 DNA reads TGTGCCAGCAGACGGGGGTTGGGAACTAATGAAAAACTGTTTTTT.

This clone has a handful of counts. This sample also contains other DNA sequences that code for the same CDR3. The chain carries TRBV18 and TRBJ1-1; 8 bases align to TRBD1. The J segment lost 1 base and the V segment lost 2 bases, leaving 0 bases of the junction unmatched. CDR1 and CDR2 from the germline V gene are KGHSH and LQKENI. This CDR3 has 14 amino acids. The CDR3 coding sequence is TGTGCCAGCTCACCAGGGACAGGGAACACTGAAGCTTTCTTT. It encodes CASSPGTGNTEAFF.

V is TRBV25-1 and J is TRBJ1-3, with D possibly matching TRBD1 (6 bases). Germline V gene sequence: CDR1 MGHDK, CDR2 SYGVNS. Trimming shortened V by 4 bases and J by 3 bases, and 10 bases separated the two germline ends. The CDR3 sequence is 14 residues long. DNA of the CDR3: TGTGCCAGCAGTGGCAGGGGAGATGGAAACACCATATATTTT. This encodes CASSGRGDGNTIYF.

The chain combines TRBV13 with TRBJ1-2; a possible D gene is TRBD1 (5 bases). CDR1 PRHDT and CDR2 FYEKMQ come from the germline V gene (reference sequence). CDR3 length equals 15 residues. V dropped 2 bases and J dropped 5 bases, with 15 bases sitting between them. The CDR3 loop reads CASSLWRGSGYGYTF. The DNA for the CDR3 is TGTGCCAGCAGCTTATGGCGGGGGTCGGGATATGGCTACACCTTC.

The genes are TRBV7-2 and TRBJ2-1, with 9 bases that match TRBD1. The CDR3 sequence is 13 residues long. J was trimmed by 5 bases and V by 8 bases; bases with no gene match: 4. Germline V CDR1 and CDR2: SGHTA, FQGNSA. In nucleotides, the CDR3 is TGTGCCAGCGGGACAGGGATAGACAATGAGCAGTTCTTC. Translated: CASGTGIDNEQFF.